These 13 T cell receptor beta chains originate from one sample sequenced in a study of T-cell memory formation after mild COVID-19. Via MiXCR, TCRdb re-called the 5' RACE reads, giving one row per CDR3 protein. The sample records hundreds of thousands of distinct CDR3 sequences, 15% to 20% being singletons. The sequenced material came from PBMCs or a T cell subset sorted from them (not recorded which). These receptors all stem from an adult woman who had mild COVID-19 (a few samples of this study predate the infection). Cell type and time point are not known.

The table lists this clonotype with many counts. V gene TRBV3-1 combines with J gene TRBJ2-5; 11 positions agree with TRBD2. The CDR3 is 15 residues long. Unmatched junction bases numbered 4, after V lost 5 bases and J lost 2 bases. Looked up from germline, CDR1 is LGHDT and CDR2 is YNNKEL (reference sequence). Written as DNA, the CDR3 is TGTGCCAGCAGCGCCGGGACTAGCGGTCAAGAGACCCAGTACTTC. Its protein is CASSAGTSGQETQYF.

CDR3 nucleotides: TGCAGTGCCCCCTCGGACAGGAACACTGAAGCTTTCTTT. Amino acids: CSAPSDRNTEAFF. The chain recombines TRBV20-1 with TRBJ1-1, with D possibly being TRBD1 (6 bases). The CDR3 extends over 13 amino acids. Trimming removed 6 bases at V and 1 base at J, with 12 bases between. Germline lookup yields CDR1 DFQATT and CDR2 SNEGSKA (reference sequence).

The CDR3 loop reads CATSVGGADRGRFF. The DNA of the CDR3 is TGTGCCACCAGTGTCGGTGGGGCGGACAGGGGAAGGTTCTTC. The chain uses TRBV24-1 and TRBJ2-1; 9 bases agree with TRBD1. The J segment lost 15 bases and the V segment lost 5 bases, leaving 13 bases of the junction unmatched. CDR1 and CDR2 (germline): KGHDR, SFDVKD. CDR3 length: 14 amino acids.

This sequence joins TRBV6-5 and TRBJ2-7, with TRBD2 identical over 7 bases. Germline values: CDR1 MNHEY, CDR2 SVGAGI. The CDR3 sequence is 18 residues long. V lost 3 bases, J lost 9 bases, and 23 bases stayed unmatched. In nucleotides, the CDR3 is TGTGCCAGCAGTTATAGCGGGTCGGGCAGGGCGCCTTTTCTGGCGCAGTACTTC. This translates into CASSYSGSGRAPFLAQYF.

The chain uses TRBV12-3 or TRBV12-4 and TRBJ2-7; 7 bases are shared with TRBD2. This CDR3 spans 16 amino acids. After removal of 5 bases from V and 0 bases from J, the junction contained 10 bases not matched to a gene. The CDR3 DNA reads TGTGCCAGCAGTCAGGATAGCGGGCTGAGCTCCTACGAGCAGTACTTC. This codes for CASSQDSGLSSYEQYF.

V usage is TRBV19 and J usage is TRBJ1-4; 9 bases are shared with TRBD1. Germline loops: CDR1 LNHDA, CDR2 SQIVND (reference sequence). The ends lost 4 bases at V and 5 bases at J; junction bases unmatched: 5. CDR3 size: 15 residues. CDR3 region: CASSTGTGRNEKLFF. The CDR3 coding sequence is TGTGCCAGTAGTACAGGGACAGGGAGAAATGAAAAACTGTTTTTT.

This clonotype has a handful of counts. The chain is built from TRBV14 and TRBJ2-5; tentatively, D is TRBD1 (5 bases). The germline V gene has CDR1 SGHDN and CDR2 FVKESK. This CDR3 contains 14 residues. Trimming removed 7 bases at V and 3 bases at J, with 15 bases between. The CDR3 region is CASTQVGREETQYF. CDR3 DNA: TGTGCCAGCACCCAGGTCGGCAGGGAAGAGACCCAGTACTTC.

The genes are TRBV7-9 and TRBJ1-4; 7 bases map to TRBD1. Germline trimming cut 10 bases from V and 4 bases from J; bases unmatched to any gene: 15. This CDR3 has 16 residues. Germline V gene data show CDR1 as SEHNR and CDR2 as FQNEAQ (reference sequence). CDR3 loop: CATLDRSPLGNEKLFF. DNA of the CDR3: TGTGCCACCCTGGACAGGAGTCCTCTCGGTAATGAAAAACTGTTTTTT.

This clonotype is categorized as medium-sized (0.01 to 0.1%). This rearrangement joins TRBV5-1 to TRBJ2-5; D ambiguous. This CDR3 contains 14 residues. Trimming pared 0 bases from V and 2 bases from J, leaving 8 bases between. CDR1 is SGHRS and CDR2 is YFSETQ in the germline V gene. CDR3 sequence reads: CASSLDSQQETQYF. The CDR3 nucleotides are TGCGCCAGCAGCTTGGACAGTCAACAAGAGACCCAGTACTTC.

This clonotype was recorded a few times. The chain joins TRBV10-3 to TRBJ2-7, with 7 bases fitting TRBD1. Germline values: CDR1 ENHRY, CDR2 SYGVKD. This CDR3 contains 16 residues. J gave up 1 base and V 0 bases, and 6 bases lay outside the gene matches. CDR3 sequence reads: CAISESRQGVSYEQYF. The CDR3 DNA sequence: TGTGCCATCAGTGAGTCGCGGCAGGGGGTATCCTACGAGCAGTACTTC.

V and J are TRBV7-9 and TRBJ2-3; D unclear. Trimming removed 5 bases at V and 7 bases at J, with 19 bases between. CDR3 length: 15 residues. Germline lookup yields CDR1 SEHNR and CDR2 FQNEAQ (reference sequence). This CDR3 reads CASSPPEGPAYTQYF. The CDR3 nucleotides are TGTGCCAGCAGCCCCCCGGAAGGCCCCGCGTATACGCAGTATTTT. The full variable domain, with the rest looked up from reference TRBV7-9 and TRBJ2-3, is DTGVSQNPRHKITKRGQNVTFRCDPISEHNRLYWYRQTLGQGPEFLTYFQNEAQLEKSRLLSDRFSAERPKGSFSTLEIQRTEQGDSAMYLCASSPPEGPAYTQYFGPGTRLTVL.

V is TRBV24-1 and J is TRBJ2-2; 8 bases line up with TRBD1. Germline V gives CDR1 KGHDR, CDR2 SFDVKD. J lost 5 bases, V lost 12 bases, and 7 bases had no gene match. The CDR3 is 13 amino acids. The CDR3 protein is CAAGTGGTGELFF. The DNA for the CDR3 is TGTGCCGCTGGCACAGGGGGGACCGGGGAGCTGTTTTTT.

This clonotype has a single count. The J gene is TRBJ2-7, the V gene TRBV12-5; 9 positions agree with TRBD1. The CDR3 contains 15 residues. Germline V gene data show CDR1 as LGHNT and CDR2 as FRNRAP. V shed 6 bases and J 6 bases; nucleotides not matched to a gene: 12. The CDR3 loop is CASGYSGTGRSEQYF. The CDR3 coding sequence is TGTGCTAGTGGCTATTCCGGGACAGGGAGAAGCGAGCAGTACTTC.